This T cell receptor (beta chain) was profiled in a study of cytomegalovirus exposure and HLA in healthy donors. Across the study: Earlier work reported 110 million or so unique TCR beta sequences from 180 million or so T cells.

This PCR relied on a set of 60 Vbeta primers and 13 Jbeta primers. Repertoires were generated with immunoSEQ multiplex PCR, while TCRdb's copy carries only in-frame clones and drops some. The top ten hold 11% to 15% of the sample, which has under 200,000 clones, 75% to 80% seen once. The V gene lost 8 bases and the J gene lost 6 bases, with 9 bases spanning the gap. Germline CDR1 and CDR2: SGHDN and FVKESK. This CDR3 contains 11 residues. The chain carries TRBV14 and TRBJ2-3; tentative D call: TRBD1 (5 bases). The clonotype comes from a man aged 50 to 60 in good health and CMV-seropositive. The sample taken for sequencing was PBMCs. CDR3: CASRQGDTQYF. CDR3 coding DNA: TGTGCCAGCCGTCAGGGTGATACGCAGTATTTT.